This T cell receptor (beta chain) was sequenced in a study of T cell changes during pregnancy in multiple sclerosis. J lost 4 bases, V lost 1 base, and 14 bases had no gene match. The length of the CDR3 is 18 residues. CDR1 is MGHRA, CDR2 YSYEKL, per germline. The repertoire was sequenced with immunoSEQ multiplex PCR; TCRdb's copy has only in-frame clones and lacks some. The table has over 30,000 clones, about nine tenths seen once. The source material was CD4+ T cells from peripheral blood mononuclear cells, sampled in the third trimester of pregnancy. This TCR was recovered from a female donor in good health, enrolled as a control in a pregnancy study. The rearrangement links TRBV4-1 to TRBJ2-7; 9 bases line up with TRBD1. The CDR3 spells CASSQVFPRGTGTYEQYF. CDR3 nucleotide sequence: TGCGCCAGCAGCCAAGTCTTTCCTAGGGGGACAGGGACTTACGAGCAGTACTTC.